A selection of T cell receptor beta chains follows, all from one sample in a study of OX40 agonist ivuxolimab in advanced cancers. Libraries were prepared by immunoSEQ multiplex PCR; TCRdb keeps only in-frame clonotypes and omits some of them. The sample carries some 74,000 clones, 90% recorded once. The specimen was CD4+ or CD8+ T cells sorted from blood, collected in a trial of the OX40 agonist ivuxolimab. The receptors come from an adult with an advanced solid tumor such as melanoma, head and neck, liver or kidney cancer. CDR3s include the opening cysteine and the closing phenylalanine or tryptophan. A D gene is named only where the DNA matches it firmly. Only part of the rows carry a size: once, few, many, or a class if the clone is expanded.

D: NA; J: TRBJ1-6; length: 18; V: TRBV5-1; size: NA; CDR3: CASSLEVSVTSHNSPLHF; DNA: TGCGCCAGCAGCTTGGAGGTTTCAGTAACGTCCCATAATTCACCCCTCCACTTT
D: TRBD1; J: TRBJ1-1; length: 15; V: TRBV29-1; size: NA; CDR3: CSVPRTGRSGTEAFF; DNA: TGCAGCGTCCCCAGGACAGGACGTTCCGGCACTGAAGCTTTCTTT
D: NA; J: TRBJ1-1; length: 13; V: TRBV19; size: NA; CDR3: CASSKGVNTEAFF; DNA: TGTGCCAGTAGTAAGGGCGTGAACACTGAAGCTTTCTTT
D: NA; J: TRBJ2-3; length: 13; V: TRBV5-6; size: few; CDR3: CASSRQGTDTQYF; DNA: TGTGCCAGCAGCCGACAGGGCACAGATACGCAGTATTTT
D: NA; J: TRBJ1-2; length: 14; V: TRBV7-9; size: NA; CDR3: CASSLVGQDYGYTF; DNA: TGTGCCAGCAGCTTAGTGGGACAAGACTATGGCTACACCTTC
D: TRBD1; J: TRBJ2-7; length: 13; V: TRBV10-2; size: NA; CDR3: CASSRTGPYEQYF; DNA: TGCGCCAGCAGTAGGACAGGCCCCTACGAGCAGTACTTC
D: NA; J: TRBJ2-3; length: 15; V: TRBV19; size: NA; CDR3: CASTQWQGTADTQYF; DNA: TGTGCCAGTACGCAGTGGCAGGGAACCGCAGATACGCAGTATTTT
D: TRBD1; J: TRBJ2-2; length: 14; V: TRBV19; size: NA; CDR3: CASSMRGRTGELFF; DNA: TGTGCCAGTAGTATGAGGGGGCGGACCGGGGAGCTGTTTTTT
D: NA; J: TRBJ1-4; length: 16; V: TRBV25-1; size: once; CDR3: CASSEVAVATNEKLFF; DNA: TGTGCCAGCAGTGAGGTGGCGGTCGCAACTAATGAAAAACTGTTTTTT
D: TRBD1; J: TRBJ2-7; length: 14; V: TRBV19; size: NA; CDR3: CASSIQGAKNEQYF; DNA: TGTGCCAGTAGTATACAGGGGGCAAAGAACGAGCAGTACTTC
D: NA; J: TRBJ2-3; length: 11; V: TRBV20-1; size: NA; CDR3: CSATITDTQYF; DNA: TGCAGTGCTACTATAACAGATACGCAGTATTTT
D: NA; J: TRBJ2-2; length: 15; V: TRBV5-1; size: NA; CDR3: CASSFVGPSTGELFF; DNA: TGCGCCAGCAGCTTTGTGGGCCCGAGCACCGGGGAGCTGTTTTTT
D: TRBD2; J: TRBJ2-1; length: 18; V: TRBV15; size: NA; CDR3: CATSRSKGLAGVYNEQFF; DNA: TGTGCCACCAGCAGATCAAAGGGACTAGCGGGCGTTTACAATGAGCAGTTCTTC